One and the same sample provided the 30 T cell receptor beta chains below, sequenced in a study of blood T cell repertoires in COVID-19. Sequencing used immunoSEQ multiplex PCR; TCRdb keeps in-frame clones, though not all of them. Here the sample spans some 110,000 clones, 65% to 80% being singletons. Material: peripheral blood. The receptors stem from a man in his fifties with acute or convalescent COVID-19.

The chain recombines TRBV5-4 with TRBJ2-5; D might be TRBD2 (6 bases). The germline V gene has CDR1 SGHNT and CDR2 YYREEE (reference sequence). This CDR3 is built from 15 residues. V was shortened by 3 bases and J by 1 base, with 13 bases between the two germline ends. CDR3 loop: CASSSWRDSQETQYF. CDR3 in DNA: TGTGCCAGCAGCTCCTGGCGGGACTCCCAAGAGACCCAGTACTTC.

This chain links TRBV5-1 with TRBJ1-6; 10 positions agree with TRBD1. The trim removed 3 bases at V and 9 bases at J, leaving 3 bases unmatched. Looked up from germline, CDR1 is SGHRS and CDR2 is YFSETQ. This CDR3 has 14 residues. The CDR3 loop reads CASSSGQGVSPLHF. Here the CDR3 DNA reads TGCGCCAGCAGCTCCGGACAGGGGGTTTCACCCCTCCACTTT. Filled out from reference TRBV5-1 and TRBJ1-6, the complete variable domain reads KAGVTQTPRYLIKTRGQQVTLSCSPISGHRSVSWYQQTPGQGLQFLFEYFSETQRNKGNFPGRFSGRQFSNSRSEMNVSTLELGDSALYLCASSSGQGVSPLHFGNGTRLTVT.

This chain links TRBV13 with TRBJ1-3; no firm D call. There are 13 residues in the CDR3. Looked up from germline, CDR1 is PRHDT and CDR2 is FYEKMQ (reference sequence). Between the trimmed V and J ends, which lost 3 bases and 5 bases, there was a span of 8 bases. CDR3 DNA: TGTGCCAGCAGCTTCCAGGTCAGAAACACCATATATTTT. The encoded protein is CASSFQVRNTIYF.

The V call is TRBV20-1, the J call TRBJ2-2, with 7 bases lining up with TRBD1. The V gene's germline CDR1 is DFQATT and CDR2 SNEGSKA (reference sequence). The CDR3 is 14 amino acids. V shed 5 bases, J shed 6 bases, and the junction held 9 bases outside the gene matches. The CDR3 nucleotides are TGCAGTGCTGGTGACAGGGCGGATGCCGGGGAGCTGTTTTTT. Translation: CSAGDRADAGELFF.

The genes are TRBV5-1 and TRBJ1-3; D is possibly TRBD1 (6 bases). The CDR3 runs 14 residues. The germline V gene has CDR1 SGHRS and CDR2 YFSETQ. V was clipped by 4 bases and J by 3 bases, with 11 bases between them. CDR3 residues: CASSPQGIGNTIYF. CDR3 DNA sequence: TGCGCCAGCAGCCCGCAGGGGATTGGAAACACCATATATTTT.

J is TRBJ2-3 and V is TRBV6-1, with D maybe TRBD1 (5 bases). Trimming took 2 bases from V and 6 from J, leaving 12 bases between them. This CDR3 comprises 14 residues. Germline assignment: CDR1 MNHNS and CDR2 SASEGT. CDR3 sequence reads: CASSESTNRDTQYF. DNA of the CDR3: TGTGCCAGCAGTGAATCCACCAACAGGGATACGCAGTATTTT.

The J gene is TRBJ1-2, the V gene TRBV3-1 (or the pseudogene TRBV3-2); 8 bases line up with TRBD1. CDR3 length equals 15 residues. In germline, CDR1 is LGHDT, CDR2 YNNKEL (reference sequence). The ends lost 4 bases at V and 8 bases at J; junction bases unmatched: 12. CDR3 DNA sequence: TGTGCCAGCAGCCCACGAATTCAGACAGGGGACGGCTACACCTTC. Translating gives CASSPRIQTGDGYTF.

This clone occurred a few times. J is TRBJ2-1 and V is TRBV19; 15 nucleotides match TRBD2. The junction had 1 base not matched to a gene; V was cut back by 4 bases and J by 6 bases. This CDR3 has 15 amino acids. The germline V gene encodes CDR1 LNHDA and CDR2 SQIVND (reference sequence). The CDR3 DNA follows: TGTGCCAGTAGTAGGACTAGCGGGAGGGCCAATGAGCAGTTCTTC. It translates to CASSRTSGRANEQFF.

The chain uses TRBV5-4 and TRBJ2-2; D may be TRBD2 (6 bases). Trimming removed 2 bases from V and 2 bases from J, with 13 bases in between. CDR1 is SGHNT, CDR2 YYREEE, per germline (reference sequence). The CDR3 covers 16 residues. The CDR3 spells CASSFDGGTNTGELFF. CDR3 bases: TGTGCCAGCAGCTTCGACGGCGGGACTAACACCGGGGAGCTGTTTTTT.

The chain has TRBV28 and TRBJ1-2; D gene unclear. Trimming shortened V by 5 bases and J by 6 bases, and 19 bases separated the two germline ends. The CDR3 sequence is 15 residues long. Germline V gene data show CDR1 as MDHEN and CDR2 as SYDVKM. The CDR3 sequence: CASSKPPRAGNGYTF. CDR3 nucleotide sequence: TGTGCCAGCAGTAAGCCGCCCCGGGCGGGGAATGGCTACACCTTC.

The table lists this clone with a few counts. The rearrangement joins TRBV18 to TRBJ2-2; perhaps TRBD2 as D (5 bases). Between the trimmed V and J ends, which lost 2 bases and 6 bases, there was a span of 16 bases. This CDR3 has 16 amino acids. Germline V lookup: CDR1 KGHSH, CDR2 LQKENI. The CDR3 loop reads CASSPRPSPGSGELFF. CDR3 nucleotides: TGTGCCAGCTCACCAAGGCCATCCCCGGGGTCCGGGGAGCTGTTTTTT.

This clone has only a few counts. V gene TRBV10-2 combines with J gene TRBJ2-5; 7 bases fit TRBD1. Germline V gene sequence: CDR1 WSHSY, CDR2 SAAADI. This CDR3 region has 14 residues. V lost 6 bases to trimming and J lost 3 bases; unmatched junction nucleotides: 7. The CDR3 DNA sequence: TGCGCCAGCAGGGGTAATGACAGGGAAGAGACCCAGTACTTC. Residues: CASRGNDREETQYF.

This clone was counted ten times or more. The gene calls are TRBV30 and TRBJ1-2; D ambiguous. CDR1 is GTSNPN and CDR2 is SVGIG in the germline V gene (reference sequence). This CDR3 has 12 residues. V lost 7 bases and J lost 7, with 16 bases in between. The CDR3 reads CASSRGRGGYTF. Written as DNA, the CDR3 is TGTGCCTCGTCCCGAGGGAGAGGTGGCTACACCTTC.

The rearrangement uses TRBV6-2 or TRBV6-3 and TRBJ1-2, with 7 bases lining up with TRBD1. This CDR3 comprises 12 residues. After removal of 6 bases from V and 10 bases from J, the junction contained 8 bases not matched to a gene. Germline V gene data show CDR1 as MNHEY and CDR2 as SVGEGT. Here the CDR3 reads CASSQHRGSYTF. The CDR3 DNA follows: TGTGCCAGCAGCCAACACAGGGGTTCCTACACCTTC.

The chain carries TRBV7-8 and TRBJ2-1; possibly TRBD2 for D (6 bases). V lost 4 bases to trimming and J lost 6 bases, with 16 bases between them. There are 15 residues in the CDR3. In germline, CDR1 is SGHVS, CDR2 FQNEAQ. The CDR3 loop reads CASSSGTGTSNEQFF. The CDR3 nucleotides read TGTGCCAGCAGCTCGGGGACTGGAACTTCCAATGAGCAGTTCTTC.

V usage is TRBV7-9 and J usage is TRBJ1-1; the D gene is possibly TRBD1 (6 bases). The CDR3 extends over 15 amino acids. Trimming cost V 2 bases and J 4 bases, with 14 bases left between them. Germline CDR1 and CDR2: SEHNR and FQNEAQ (reference sequence). CDR3 sequence reads: CASSLLGGLITEAFF. CDR3 DNA sequence: TGTGCCAGCAGCTTATTGGGGGGGCTTATCACTGAAGCTTTCTTT.

This sequence joins TRBV7-9 and TRBJ2-3, with D perhaps TRBD2 (6 bases). This CDR3 region has 11 residues. With 11 bases removed from V and 4 bases from J, the gap between germline ends came to 10 bases. Germline V lookup: CDR1 SEHNR, CDR2 FQNEAQ (reference sequence). In DNA form, the CDR3 reads TGTGCCTCCGGAGGGGCAGATACGCAGTATTTT. It translates to CASGGADTQYF.

The table lists this clone with a few counts. The V call is TRBV11-2, the J call TRBJ2-7; 7 nucleotides agree with TRBD1. CDR1 SGHAT and CDR2 FQNNGV come from the germline V gene. J gave up 5 bases and V 0 bases, and 1 base lay outside the gene matches. The length of the CDR3 is 13 residues. The CDR3 nucleotides read TGTGCCAGCAGCTTAGAGACAGGGAACGAGCAGTACTTC. Its protein is CASSLETGNEQYF.

The chain recombines TRBV5-1 with TRBJ2-5; a possible D gene is TRBD1 (5 bases). The CDR3 runs 16 residues. V was cut by 0 bases and J by 5 bases, with 17 bases left in between. Germline values: CDR1 SGHRS, CDR2 YFSETQ. The CDR3 DNA reads TGCGCCAGCAGCTTGGGGACAAACCTTCAACGGGAGACCCAGTACTTC. It codes for CASSLGTNLQRETQYF. Based on the CDR3 plus reference TRBV5-1 and TRBJ2-5, the full variable domain is KAGVTQTPRYLIKTRGQQVTLSCSPISGHRSVSWYQQTPGQGLQFLFEYFSETQRNKGNFPGRFSGRQFSNSRSEMNVSTLELGDSALYLCASSLGTNLQRETQYFGPGTRLLVL.

This chain uses TRBV19 with TRBJ2-2; D might be TRBD2 (5 bases). Trimming pared 7 bases from V and 0 bases from J, leaving 9 bases between. The germline V gene encodes CDR1 LNHDA and CDR2 SQIVND (reference sequence). The CDR3 spans 14 residues. The CDR3 bases are TGTGCCAGTAAGAGGGCCGCGAACACCGGGGAGCTGTTTTTT. It specifies CASKRAANTGELFF.

The gene calls are TRBV12-5 and TRBJ1-2; D perhaps matches TRBD1 (5 bases). Germline-derived CDR1 and CDR2 are LGHNT and FRNRAP. V was trimmed by 7 bases and J by 2 bases, leaving 14 bases between them. The CDR3 is 14 amino acids. CDR3 in amino acids: CASEDSDRNYGYTF. The CDR3 DNA sequence: TGTGCTAGTGAAGACAGTGACAGAAACTATGGCTACACCTTC.

This clone came up once. The V call is TRBV29-1, the J call TRBJ1-1; no firm D call. Germline CDR1 SQVTM, CDR2 ANQGSEA. V gave up 4 bases and J gave up 0 bases, with 3 bases separating them. The CDR3 is 11 residues long. The chain's CDR3 is CSVALNTEAFF. The CDR3 DNA reads as TGCAGCGTTGCCTTGAACACTGAAGCTTTCTTT.

The rearrangement uses TRBV11-2 and TRBJ1-5, with unresolved D. Trimming took 3 bases from V and 7 from J, leaving 10 bases between them. This CDR3 is built from 13 residues. Germline V gene data show CDR1 as SGHAT and CDR2 as FQNNGV. CDR3 sequence reads: CASSLSVVQPQHF. DNA of the CDR3: TGTGCCAGCAGCTTGTCAGTTGTGCAGCCCCAGCATTTT.

The chain has TRBV6-5 and TRBJ2-7, with a tentative D call TRBD1 (5 bases). Germline-derived CDR1 and CDR2 are MNHEY and SVGAGI. Trimming left V 0 bases short and J 3 bases short, with 15 bases between. The CDR3 contains 16 residues. The CDR3 spells CASSYSQGSPGYEQYF. As DNA, the CDR3 is TGTGCCAGCAGTTACTCGCAGGGATCCCCAGGCTACGAGCAGTACTTC.

This clone was counted once. This chain connects TRBV7-3 to TRBJ2-5; 8 bases agree with TRBD2. Germline V gives CDR1 SGHTA, CDR2 FQGTGA. The CDR3 is made up of 15 amino acids. Trimming cost V 2 bases and J 1 base; bases outside gene matches: 3. In DNA, the CDR3 is TGTGCCAGCAGCTTAGCCGGGACTAGCCAAGAGACCCAGTACTTC. Translated: CASSLAGTSQETQYF.

CDR3: CASSSLGLAGGGGEQFF. The CDR3 DNA reads TGTGCCAGCAGCTCCCTCGGACTAGCGGGAGGGGGTGGCGAGCAGTTCTTC. This chain joins TRBV7-9 and TRBJ2-1; TRBD2 agrees at 15 bases. J lost 10 bases, V lost 4 bases, and 11 bases had no gene match. Germline CDR1 reads SEHNR; CDR2 reads FQNEAQ (reference sequence). The CDR3 runs 17 residues.

The chain is built from TRBV7-2 and TRBJ2-2; D gene unclear. Germline-derived CDR1 and CDR2 are SGHTA and FQGNSA. The CDR3 is 13 residues long. Trimming left V 2 bases short and J 5 bases short, with 6 bases between. CDR3 sequence reads: CASSLIRTGELFF. The CDR3 DNA reads as TGTGCCAGCAGCTTAATCCGGACCGGGGAGCTGTTTTTT.

V and J are TRBV5-1 and TRBJ1-3; D unclear. CDR1 and CDR2 from the germline V gene are SGHRS and YFSETQ. This CDR3 is 15 amino acids long. Trimming shortened V by 1 base and J by 0 bases, and 8 bases separated the two germline ends. The CDR3 DNA sequence: TGCGCCAGCAGCTTGCATGGGAGCTCTGGAAACACCATATATTTT. Encoded protein: CASSLHGSSGNTIYF.

The sample holds a few counts of this clone. The V gene is TRBV6-5, the J gene TRBJ1-2, with D maybe TRBD1 (6 bases). V lost 6 bases to trimming and J lost 2 bases, with 10 bases between them. The CDR3 is 13 amino acids. Germline CDR1 is MNHEY and CDR2 is SVGAGI. CDR3 sequence: CASSLTGNYGYTF. CDR3 DNA: TGTGCCAGCAGCCTGACAGGAAACTATGGCTACACCTTC.

This chain joins TRBV6-5 and TRBJ2-7; tentative D call: TRBD2 (6 bases). V was clipped by 6 bases and J by 5 bases, with 11 bases between them. The germline V gene encodes CDR1 MNHEY and CDR2 SVGAGI. The CDR3 consists of 12 residues. CDR3 in amino acids: CASSPGGDEQYF. The CDR3, as DNA: TGTGCCAGCAGCCCCGGAGGGGACGAGCAGTACTTC.